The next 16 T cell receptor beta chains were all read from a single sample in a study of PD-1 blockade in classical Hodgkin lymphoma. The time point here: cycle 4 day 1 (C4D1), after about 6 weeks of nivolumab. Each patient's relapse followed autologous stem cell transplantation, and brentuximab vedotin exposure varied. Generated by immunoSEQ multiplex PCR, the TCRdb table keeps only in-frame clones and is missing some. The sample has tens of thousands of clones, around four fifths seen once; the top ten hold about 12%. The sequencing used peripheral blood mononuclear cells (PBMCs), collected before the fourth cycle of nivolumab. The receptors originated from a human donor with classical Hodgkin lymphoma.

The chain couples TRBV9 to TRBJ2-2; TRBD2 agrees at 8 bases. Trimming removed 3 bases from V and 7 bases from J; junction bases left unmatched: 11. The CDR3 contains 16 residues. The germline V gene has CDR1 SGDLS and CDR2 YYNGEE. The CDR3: CASSAQGTAGVGELFF. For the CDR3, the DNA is TGTGCCAGCAGCGCACAGGGAACAGCGGGGGTCGGGGAGCTGTTTTTT.

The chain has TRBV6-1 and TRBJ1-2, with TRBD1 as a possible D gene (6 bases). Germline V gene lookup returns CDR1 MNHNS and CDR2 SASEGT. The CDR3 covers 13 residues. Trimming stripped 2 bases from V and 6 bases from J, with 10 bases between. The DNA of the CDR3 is TGTGCCAGCAGTGAAACAGGGTGGGATGGCTACACCTTC. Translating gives CASSETGWDGYTF.

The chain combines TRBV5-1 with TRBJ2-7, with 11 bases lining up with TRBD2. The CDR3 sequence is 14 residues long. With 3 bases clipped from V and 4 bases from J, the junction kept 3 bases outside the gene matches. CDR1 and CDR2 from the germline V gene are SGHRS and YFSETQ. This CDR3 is CASSSGTSGYEQYF. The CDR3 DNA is TGCGCCAGCAGCTCCGGGACTAGCGGATACGAGCAGTACTTC.

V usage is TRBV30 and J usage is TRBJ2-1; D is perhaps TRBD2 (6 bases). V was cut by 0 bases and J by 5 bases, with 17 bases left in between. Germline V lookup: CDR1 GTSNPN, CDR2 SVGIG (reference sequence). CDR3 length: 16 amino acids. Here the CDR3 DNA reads TGTGCCTGGAGTGTACTCGAGACTAGGCGGGACAATGAGCAGTTCTTC. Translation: CAWSVLETRRDNEQFF.

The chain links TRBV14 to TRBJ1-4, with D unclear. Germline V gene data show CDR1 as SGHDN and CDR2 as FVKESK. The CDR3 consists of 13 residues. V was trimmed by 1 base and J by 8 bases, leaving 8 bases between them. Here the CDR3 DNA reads TGTGCCAGCAGCCAAGGAGTGGGAGAAAAACTGTTTTTT. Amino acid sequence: CASSQGVGEKLFF.

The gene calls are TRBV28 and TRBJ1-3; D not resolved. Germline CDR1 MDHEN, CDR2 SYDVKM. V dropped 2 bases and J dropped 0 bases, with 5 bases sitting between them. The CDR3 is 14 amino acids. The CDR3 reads CASSLHDSGNTIYF. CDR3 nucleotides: TGTGCCAGCAGTTTACATGACTCTGGAAACACCATATATTTT.

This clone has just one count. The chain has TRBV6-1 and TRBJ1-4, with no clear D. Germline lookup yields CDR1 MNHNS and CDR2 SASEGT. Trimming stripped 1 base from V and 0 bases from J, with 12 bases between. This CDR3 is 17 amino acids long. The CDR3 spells CASSEGATSSTNEKLFF. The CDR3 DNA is TGTGCCAGCAGTGAAGGAGCGACGTCGTCAACTAATGAAAAACTGTTTTTT.

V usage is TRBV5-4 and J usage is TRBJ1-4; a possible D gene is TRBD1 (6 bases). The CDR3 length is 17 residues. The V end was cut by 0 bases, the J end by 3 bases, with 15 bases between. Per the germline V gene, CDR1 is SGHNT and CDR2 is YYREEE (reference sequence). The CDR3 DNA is TGTGCCAGCAGCTTGGGCGGGGGCCCTTGGGCTAATGAAAAACTGTTTTTT. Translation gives CASSLGGGPWANEKLFF.

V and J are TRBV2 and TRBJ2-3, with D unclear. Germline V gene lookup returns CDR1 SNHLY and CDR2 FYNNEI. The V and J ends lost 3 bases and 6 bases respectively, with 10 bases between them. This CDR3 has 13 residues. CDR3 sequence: CASSDNFRDTQYF. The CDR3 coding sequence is TGTGCCAGCAGTGATAACTTCAGGGATACGCAGTATTTT.

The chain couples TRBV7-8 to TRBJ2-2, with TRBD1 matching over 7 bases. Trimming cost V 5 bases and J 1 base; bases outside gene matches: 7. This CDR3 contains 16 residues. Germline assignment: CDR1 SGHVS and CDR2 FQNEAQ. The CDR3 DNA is TGTGCCAGCAGCCCAAGGACAGGAAGGAACACCGGGGAGCTGTTTTTT. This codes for CASSPRTGRNTGELFF.

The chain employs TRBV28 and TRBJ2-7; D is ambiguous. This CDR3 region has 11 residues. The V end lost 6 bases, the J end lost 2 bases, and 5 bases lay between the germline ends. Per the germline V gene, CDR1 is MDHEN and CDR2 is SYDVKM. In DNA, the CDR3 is TGTGCCAGCAGCCTCACCTACGAGCAGTACTTC. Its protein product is CASSLTYEQYF. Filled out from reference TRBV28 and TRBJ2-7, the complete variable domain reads DVKVTQSSRYLVKRTGEKVFLECVQDMDHENMFWYRQDPGLGLRLIYFSYDVKMKEKGDIPEGYSVSREKKERFSLILESASTNQTSMYLCASSLTYEQYFGPGTRLTVT.

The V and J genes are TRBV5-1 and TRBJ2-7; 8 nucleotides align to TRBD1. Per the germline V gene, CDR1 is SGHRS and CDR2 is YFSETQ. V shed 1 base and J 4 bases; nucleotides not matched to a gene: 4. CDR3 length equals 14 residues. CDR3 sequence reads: CASSLRTGTYEQYF. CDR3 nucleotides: TGCGCCAGCAGCTTGAGGACAGGGACTTACGAGCAGTACTTC. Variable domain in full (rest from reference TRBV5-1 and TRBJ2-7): KAGVTQTPRYLIKTRGQQVTLSCSPISGHRSVSWYQQTPGQGLQFLFEYFSETQRNKGNFPGRFSGRQFSNSRSEMNVSTLELGDSALYLCASSLRTGTYEQYFGPGTRLTVT.

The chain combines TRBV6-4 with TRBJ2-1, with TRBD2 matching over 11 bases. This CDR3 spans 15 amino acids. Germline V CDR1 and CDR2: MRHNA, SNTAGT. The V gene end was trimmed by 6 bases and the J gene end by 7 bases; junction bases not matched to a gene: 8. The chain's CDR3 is CASSLGTSGYNEQFF. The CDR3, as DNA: TGTGCCAGCAGCCTAGGGACTAGCGGTTATAATGAGCAGTTCTTC.

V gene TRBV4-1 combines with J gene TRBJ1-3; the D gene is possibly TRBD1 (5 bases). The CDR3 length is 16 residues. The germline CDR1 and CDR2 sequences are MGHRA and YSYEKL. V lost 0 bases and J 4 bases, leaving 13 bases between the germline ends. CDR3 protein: CASSQDEGALGNTIYF. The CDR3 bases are TGCGCCAGCAGCCAAGATGAAGGGGCGCTAGGAAACACCATATATTTT.

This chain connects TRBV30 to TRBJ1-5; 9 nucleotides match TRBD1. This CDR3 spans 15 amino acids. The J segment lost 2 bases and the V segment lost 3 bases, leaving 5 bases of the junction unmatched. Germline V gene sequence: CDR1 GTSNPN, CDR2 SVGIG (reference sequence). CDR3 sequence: CAWRKTGGGNQPQHF. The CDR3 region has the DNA TGTGCCTGGAGAAAGACAGGGGGAGGCAATCAGCCCCAGCATTTT.

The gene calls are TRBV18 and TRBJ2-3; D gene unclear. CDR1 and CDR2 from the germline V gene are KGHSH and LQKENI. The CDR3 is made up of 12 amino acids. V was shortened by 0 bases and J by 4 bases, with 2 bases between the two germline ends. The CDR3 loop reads CASSPPSDTQYF. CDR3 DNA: TGTGCCAGCTCACCACCGTCAGATACGCAGTATTTT.